Below are 24 T cell receptor beta chains sequenced from a single sample in a study of type 1 regulatory T cells. TCRdb re-called the reads with MiXCR, one entry per CDR3 protein. This table has about 65,000 distinct CDR3 sequences, almost 50% appearing once. No antigens are known for them. The specimen sequenced was cultured non-Tr1 T cells, either the whole culture or a sorted T cell fraction (not recorded which). Source of these receptors: a human donor in good health.

The chain carries TRBV20-1 and TRBJ1-5; D is uncertain. Germline CDR1 DFQATT, CDR2 SNEGSKA (reference sequence). The CDR3 totals 16 residues. The germline V and J ends were trimmed by 3 bases and 1 base, with 16 bases remaining between them. This CDR3 reads CSASDRVKGSNQPQHF. The CDR3 DNA is TGCAGTGCTAGCGATAGGGTCAAGGGAAGCAATCAGCCCCAGCATTTT.

The chain recombines TRBV19 with TRBJ2-5; possible D gene TRBD2, 5 bases. The CDR3 length is 14 residues. Germline V CDR1 and CDR2: LNHDA, SQIVND (reference sequence). V lost 4 bases to trimming and J lost 2 bases, with 11 bases between them. The CDR3 region has the DNA TGTGCCAGTAGTAATCGAGGGAGTCAAGAGACCCAGTACTTC. Translating gives CASSNRGSQETQYF.

The rearrangement links TRBV10-1 to TRBJ1-2; D perhaps matches TRBD1 (5 bases). V lost 3 bases, J lost 4 bases, and 15 bases lay in between. This CDR3 spans 15 amino acids. The germline V gene encodes CDR1 WNHNN and CDR2 SYGVQD (reference sequence). CDR3 DNA sequence: TGCGCCAGCAGTGACTCCAGGGCCGGGGCCTATGGCTACACCTTC. It is translated as CASSDSRAGAYGYTF.

The sample holds a few counts of this clonotype. The chain employs TRBV12-3 or TRBV12-4 and TRBJ1-4, with 9 bases lining up with TRBD1. The junction had 20 bases not matched to a gene; V was cut back by 5 bases and J by 7 bases. The CDR3 loop spans 19 amino acids. The CDR3: CASSPYIPGQGVLLEKLFF. The CDR3 region has the DNA TGTGCCAGCAGTCCCTACATACCGGGACAGGGTGTCTTGCTTGAAAAACTGTTTTTT.

The chain recombines TRBV7-9 with TRBJ2-7; D may be TRBD2 (5 bases). CDR1 and CDR2 from the germline V gene are SEHNR and FQNEAQ (reference sequence). CDR3 length: 14 residues. Between the trimmed V and J ends, which lost 1 base and 1 base, there was a span of 8 bases. CDR3 bases: TGTGCCAGCAGCTTAGGAGGAGGTTCCTACGAGCAGTACTTC. Residues: CASSLGGGSYEQYF.

The J gene is TRBJ2-5, the V gene TRBV7-6; TRBD2 matches 9 bases. Germline V CDR1 and CDR2: SGHVS, FNYEAQ. The CDR3 totals 15 residues. V gave up 4 bases and J gave up 2 bases; unmatched junction bases: 5. The CDR3 loop reads CASSYSGGRQETQYF. CDR3 DNA: TGTGCCAGCAGCTACAGCGGGGGGAGGCAAGAGACCCAGTACTTC.

The rearrangement joins TRBV4-1 to TRBJ2-1, with 13 bases lining up with TRBD2. This CDR3 has 18 residues. The J segment lost 5 bases and the V segment lost 1 base, leaving 8 bases of the junction unmatched. Per the germline V gene, CDR1 is MGHRA and CDR2 is YSYEKL. The CDR3 DNA reads TGCGCCAGCAGCCAAGCCGATTTGGGACTAGCGGGGAACAATGAGCAGTTCTTC. Residues: CASSQADLGLAGNNEQFF.

The chain recombines TRBV29-1 with TRBJ2-2; D uncertain. The CDR3 has 14 residues. Germline V gene lookup returns CDR1 SQVTM and CDR2 ANQGSEA. The V gene lost 4 bases and the J gene lost 5 bases, with 14 bases spanning the gap. CDR3 coding DNA: TGCAGCGTTGCACTGGCATCCGGTACCGGGGAGCTGTTTTTT. Translating gives CSVALASGTGELFF.

This sequence joins TRBV5-1 and TRBJ1-3, with D unclear. V was clipped by 9 bases and J by 4 bases, with 11 bases between them. The CDR3 runs 12 residues. In germline, CDR1 is SGHRS, CDR2 YFSETQ. The chain's CDR3 is CANLDGGNTIYF. The CDR3 coding sequence is TGCGCCAACCTGGACGGAGGAAACACCATATATTTT.

The chain uses TRBV19 and TRBJ1-5; D not certain. The germline V gene encodes CDR1 LNHDA and CDR2 SQIVND (reference sequence). CDR3 length: 14 amino acids. The ends were cut back, 5 bases at V and 2 bases at J, with 10 bases in the middle. The CDR3 spells CASSWDQGNQPQHF. In DNA form, the CDR3 reads TGTGCCAGTAGTTGGGATCAAGGCAATCAGCCCCAGCATTTT. The full variable domain, rest sourced from reference TRBV19 and TRBJ1-5, is DGGITQSPKYLFRKEGQNVTLSCEQNLNHDAMYWYRQDPGQGLRLIYYSQIVNDFQKGDIAEGYSVSREKKESFPLTVTSAQKNPTAFYLCASSWDQGNQPQHFGDGTRLSIL.

Only a few counts were recorded for this clonotype. This sequence joins TRBV10-3 and TRBJ2-3; perhaps TRBD2 as D (5 bases). This CDR3 is built from 19 residues. Trimming took off 4 bases at V and 0 bases at J, with 23 bases between the two ends. Looked up from germline, CDR1 is ENHRY and CDR2 is SYGVKD. CDR3 nucleotides: TGTGCCATCAGTGCCCACCGGGCCTTCCGAACGGGAAGCACAGATACGCAGTATTTT. Protein: CAISAHRAFRTGSTDTQYF.

The V call is TRBV12-3 or TRBV12-4, the J call TRBJ1-2; 8 bases line up with TRBD1. This CDR3 comprises 13 residues. V dropped 7 bases and J dropped 4; count of bases not matched to a gene: 5. This CDR3 reads CASISTGGYGYTF. CDR3 sequence (DNA): TGTGCCAGCATTTCCACAGGGGGCTATGGCTACACCTTC.

This rearrangement joins TRBV7-2 to TRBJ2-7, with TRBD1 identical over 9 bases. The CDR3 extends over 14 amino acids. Per the germline V gene, CDR1 is SGHTA and CDR2 is FQGNSA. V gave up 5 bases and J gave up 4 bases; unmatched junction bases: 6. This chain's CDR3 is CASSQTGGSYEQYF. DNA for the CDR3: TGTGCCAGCAGCCAAACAGGGGGCTCTTACGAGCAGTACTTC.

V usage is TRBV7-2 and J usage is TRBJ2-5, with 7 bases aligning to TRBD2. The J segment lost 0 bases and the V segment lost 2 bases, leaving 3 bases of the junction unmatched. This CDR3 region has 15 residues. From germline, CDR1 is SGHTA and CDR2 FQGNSA. CDR3 nucleotides: TGTGCCAGCAGCTTAATCGGGACTAACCAAGAGACCCAGTACTTC. As protein: CASSLIGTNQETQYF. Full variable domain (remainder filled in from reference TRBV7-2 and TRBJ2-5): GAGVSQSPSNKVTEKGKDVELRCDPISGHTALYWYRQSLGQGLEFLIYFQGNSAPDKSGLPSDRFSAERTGGSVSTLTIQRTQQEDSAVYLCASSLIGTNQETQYFGPGTRLLVL.

The chain links TRBV10-2 to TRBJ2-3; TRBD2 matches 9 bases. Germline CDR1 is WSHSY and CDR2 is SAAADI. Trimming cost V 2 bases and J 13 bases; bases outside gene matches: 7. This CDR3 contains 13 residues. The CDR3 DNA reads as TGCGCCAGCAGTGAGAAGCGGGGGGTCAGGGAGTATTTT. Its protein product is CASSEKRGVREYF.

In this sample, this clonotype turned up many times. This chain connects TRBV5-6 to TRBJ2-7; D ambiguous. The CDR3 length is 11 residues. The V end was cut by 3 bases, the J end by 3 bases, with 4 bases between. Germline assignment: CDR1 SGHDT and CDR2 YYEEEE. CDR3 bases: TGTGCCAGCAGCTCCTTCTACGAGCAGTACTTC. Residues: CASSSFYEQYF.

V gene TRBV7-2 combines with J gene TRBJ2-5; TRBD2 aligns across 7 bases. The CDR3 is 15 amino acids. CDR1 SGHTA and CDR2 FQGNSA come from the germline V gene. Trimming at V came to 6 bases and at J to 2 bases, leaving 9 bases not matched to a gene. The CDR3: CASSPSGAGQETQYF. The CDR3 nucleotides read TGTGCCAGCAGTCCCTCAGGAGCGGGGCAAGAGACCCAGTACTTC.

J is TRBJ2-1 and V is TRBV20-1; D might be TRBD1 (6 bases). Germline values: CDR1 DFQATT, CDR2 SNEGSKA (reference sequence). The V end was cut by 0 bases, the J end by 4 bases, with 16 bases between. CDR3 length equals 16 residues. The CDR3 spells CSARDRGGPSYNEQFF. The CDR3 bases are TGCAGTGCTAGAGATCGAGGGGGACCGAGTTACAATGAGCAGTTCTTC.

V usage is TRBV6-2 or TRBV6-3 and J usage is TRBJ2-5; the D is unclear. The germline CDR1 and CDR2 sequences are MNHEY and SVGEGT. The CDR3 runs 13 residues. The V and J ends lost 6 bases and 4 bases respectively, with 12 bases between them. The CDR3 reads CASRPDPRETQYF. The CDR3 region has the DNA TGTGCCAGCAGACCGGACCCGAGAGAGACCCAGTACTTC.

The J gene is TRBJ1-3, the V gene TRBV5-1; D not certain. This CDR3 is built from 16 residues. The V gene's germline CDR1 is SGHRS and CDR2 YFSETQ. The V and J ends lost 3 bases and 0 bases respectively, with 13 bases between them. The CDR3 reads CASSSLSVDSGNTIYF. The CDR3 DNA sequence: TGCGCCAGCAGCTCGCTCTCGGTCGACTCTGGAAACACCATATATTTT.

The rearrangement joins TRBV12-3 or TRBV12-4 to TRBJ1-1; tentatively, D is TRBD1 (6 bases). The CDR3 is 13 amino acids. V lost 7 bases and J 1 base, leaving 10 bases between the germline ends. CDR3 DNA: TGTGCCAGCATTATCAGGGGGAACACTGAAGCTTTCTTT. Protein: CASIIRGNTEAFF.

The genes are TRBV7-2 and TRBJ1-6; TRBD1 matches 7 bases. Trimming took 5 bases from V and 8 from J; bases not matched to a gene: 12. CDR3 length: 16 amino acids. CDR1 and CDR2 from the germline V gene are SGHTA and FQGNSA. CDR3 sequence (DNA): TGTGCCAGCAGCCCACTGGACAGGCAAGTGGATTCACCCCTCCACTTT. Protein product: CASSPLDRQVDSPLHF.

V and J are TRBV12-5 and TRBJ2-1, with TRBD1 as a possible D gene (6 bases). Between the trimmed V and J ends, which lost 5 bases and 10 bases, there was a span of 21 bases. This CDR3 spans 15 amino acids. The germline gives CDR1 LGHNT, CDR2 FRNRAP. The CDR3 nucleotides read TGTGCTAGTGGTAAGGGGAGCCGTGGGACAATGGAGCAGTTCTTC. It codes for CASGKGSRGTMEQFF. Full variable domain (missing parts from reference TRBV12-5 and TRBJ2-1): DARVTQTPRHKVTEMGQEVTMRCQPILGHNTVFWYRQTMMQGLELLAYFRNRAPLDDSGMPKDRFSAEMPDATLATLKIQPSEPRDSAVYFCASGKGSRGTMEQFFGPGTRLTVL.

This clonotype was seen more than once but under ten times. The genes are TRBV4-2 and TRBJ1-1; D not resolved. This CDR3 is built from 15 residues. V was cut by 0 bases and J by 0 bases, with 8 bases left in between. Germline V gene sequence: CDR1 LGHNA, CDR2 YNFKEQ. The CDR3 nucleotides are TGTGCCAGCAGCCAAGAACCGCGGATGAACACTGAAGCTTTCTTT. Translation gives CASSQEPRMNTEAFF.